The T cell receptor (beta chain) under discussion was sequenced for a study of shared clonotypes between healthy human individuals. Study details: Per donor, three plates held CD4 naive cells, three held CD4 memory, two held CD8 naive and one held CD8 memory.

Sorted-subset replicate PCR reactions were performed with around 210 ng DNA, corresponding to about 32,000 T cell genomes. Sequenced by immunoSEQ multiplex PCR; TCRdb stores in-frame clones only, minus some. The sample shows more than 550,000 clones, about nine tenths of them seen only once. V was shortened by 1 base and J by 8 bases, with 17 bases between the two germline ends. Germline V gene lookup returns CDR1 WSHSY and CDR2 SAAADI. The CDR3 runs to 16 residues. The rearrangement links TRBV10-2 to TRBJ1-4; D may be TRBD1 (6 bases). This clonotype was sampled from a man aged 18 to 35 in good health. Some clones in this sample may be carry-over from other donors' samples. The sample taken for sequencing was memory CD8+ T cells from PBMCs. Documented subset: CD45RO+ cells pooled with CCR7-negative TemRA cells. DNA for the CDR3: TGCGCCAGCAGTGAGTACACTGGACAGTCAGGAGAAAAACTGTTTTTT. Encoded protein: CASSEYTGQSGEKLFF.